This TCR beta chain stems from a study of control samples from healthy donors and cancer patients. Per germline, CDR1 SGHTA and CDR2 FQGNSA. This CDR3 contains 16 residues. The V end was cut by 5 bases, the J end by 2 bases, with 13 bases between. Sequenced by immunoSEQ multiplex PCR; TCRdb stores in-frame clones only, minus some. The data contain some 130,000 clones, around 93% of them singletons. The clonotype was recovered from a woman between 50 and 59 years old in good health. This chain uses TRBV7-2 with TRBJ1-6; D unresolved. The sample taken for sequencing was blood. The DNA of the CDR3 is TGTGCCAGCAGCCCGATAAGTGCGGCCTATAATTCACCCCTCCACTTT. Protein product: CASSPISAAYNSPLHF.